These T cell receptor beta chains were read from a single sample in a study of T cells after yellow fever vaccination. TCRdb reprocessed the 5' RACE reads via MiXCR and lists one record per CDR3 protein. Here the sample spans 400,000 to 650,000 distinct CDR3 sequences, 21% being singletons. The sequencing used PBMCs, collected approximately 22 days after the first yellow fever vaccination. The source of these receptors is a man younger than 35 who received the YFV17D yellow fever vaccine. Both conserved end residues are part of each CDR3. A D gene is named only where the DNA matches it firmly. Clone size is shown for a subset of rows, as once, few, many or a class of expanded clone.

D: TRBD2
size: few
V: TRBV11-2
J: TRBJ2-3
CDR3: CASSFGAGGITDTQYF
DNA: TGTGCCAGCAGCTTCGGAGCGGGGGGGATCACAGATACGCAGTATTTT

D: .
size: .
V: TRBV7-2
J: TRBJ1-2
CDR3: CASSRAGNTNYGYTF
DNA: TGTGCCAGCAGCAGGGCGGGGAATACTAACTATGGCTACACCTTC

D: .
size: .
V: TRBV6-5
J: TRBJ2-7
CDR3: CASSYRLVAGPEQYF
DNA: TGTGCCAGCAGTTACCGCCTCGTCGCGGGGCCGGAGCAGTACTTC

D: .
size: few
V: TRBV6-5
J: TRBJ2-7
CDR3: CASSSSGTETYEQYF
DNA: TGTGCCAGCAGTTCGTCCGGGACGGAAACCTACGAGCAGTACTTC

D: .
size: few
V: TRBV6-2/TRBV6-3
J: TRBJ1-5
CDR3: CASTGISNQPQHF
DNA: TGTGCCAGCACCGGGATTAGCAATCAGCCCCAGCATTTT

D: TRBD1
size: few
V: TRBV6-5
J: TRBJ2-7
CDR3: CASSYSGGAGSYEQYF
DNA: TGTGCCAGCAGTTACTCAGGGGGCGCCGGCTCCTACGAGCAGTACTTC

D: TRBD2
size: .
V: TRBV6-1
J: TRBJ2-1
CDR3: CASRTAGDSYNEQFF
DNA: TGTGCCAGCAGAACCGCGGGGGACTCCTACAATGAGCAGTTCTTC

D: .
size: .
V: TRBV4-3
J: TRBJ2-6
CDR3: CASSQDPLGRYRSGANVLTF
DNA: TGCGCCAGCAGCCAAGACCCCCTAGGACGCTACCGCTCTGGGGCCAACGTCCTGACTTTC

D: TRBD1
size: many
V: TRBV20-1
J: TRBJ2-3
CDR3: CSASRDSLTDTQYF
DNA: TGCAGTGCTAGTCGGGACAGTCTCACAGATACGCAGTATTTT

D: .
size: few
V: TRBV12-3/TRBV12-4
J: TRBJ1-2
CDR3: CATRGRWGGYTF
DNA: TGTGCCACCCGGGGGAGGTGGGGTGGCTACACCTTC

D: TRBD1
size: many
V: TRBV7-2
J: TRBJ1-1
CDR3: CASSTTGMNTEAFF
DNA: TGTGCCAGCAGCACGACAGGGATGAACACTGAAGCTTTCTTT

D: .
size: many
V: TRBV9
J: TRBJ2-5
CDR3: CASSVEGTALGETQYF
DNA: TGTGCCAGCAGCGTAGAGGGGACGGCCCTCGGGGAGACCCAGTACTTC

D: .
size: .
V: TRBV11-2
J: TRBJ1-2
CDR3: CASSLQRINYGYTF
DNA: TGTGCCAGCAGCTTACAACGGATTAACTATGGCTACACCTTC

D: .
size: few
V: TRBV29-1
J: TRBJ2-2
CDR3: CSGGRTNTGELFF
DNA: TGCAGCGGCGGACGGACGAACACCGGGGAGCTGTTTTTT

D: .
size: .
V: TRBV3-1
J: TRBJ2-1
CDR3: CASSQGPARQFF
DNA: TGTGCCAGCAGCCAAGGCCCTGCACGGCAGTTCTTC

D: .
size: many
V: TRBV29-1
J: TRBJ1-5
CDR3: CSVGQGLYQPQHF
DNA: TGCAGCGTTGGTCAGGGGCTGTATCAGCCCCAGCATTTT

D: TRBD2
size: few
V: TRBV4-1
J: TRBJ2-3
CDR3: CASSQWTSGGADTQYF
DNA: TGCGCCAGCAGCCAGTGGACTAGCGGGGGGGCAGATACGCAGTATTTT

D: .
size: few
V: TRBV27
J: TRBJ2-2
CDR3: CASSYGTQTGELFF
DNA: TGTGCCAGCAGTTACGGGACACAAACCGGGGAGCTGTTTTTT

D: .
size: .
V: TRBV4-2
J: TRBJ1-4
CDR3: CASSQDGGGTNEKLFF
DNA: TGTGCCAGCAGCCAAGATGGAGGAGGGACTAATGAAAAACTGTTTTTT

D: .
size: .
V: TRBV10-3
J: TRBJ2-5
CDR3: CAISGLEGETQYF
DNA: TGTGCCATCAGTGGACTAGAGGGGGAGACCCAGTACTTC

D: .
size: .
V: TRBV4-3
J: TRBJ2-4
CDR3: CASSQDVSRAENIQYF
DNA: TGCGCCAGCAGCCAAGATGTGAGCAGGGCTGAGAACATTCAGTACTTC

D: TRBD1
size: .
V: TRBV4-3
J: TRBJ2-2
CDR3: CASSQALRGQGASGELFF
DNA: TGCGCCAGCAGCCAGGCTTTGAGGGGACAGGGGGCAAGCGGGGAGCTGTTTTTT